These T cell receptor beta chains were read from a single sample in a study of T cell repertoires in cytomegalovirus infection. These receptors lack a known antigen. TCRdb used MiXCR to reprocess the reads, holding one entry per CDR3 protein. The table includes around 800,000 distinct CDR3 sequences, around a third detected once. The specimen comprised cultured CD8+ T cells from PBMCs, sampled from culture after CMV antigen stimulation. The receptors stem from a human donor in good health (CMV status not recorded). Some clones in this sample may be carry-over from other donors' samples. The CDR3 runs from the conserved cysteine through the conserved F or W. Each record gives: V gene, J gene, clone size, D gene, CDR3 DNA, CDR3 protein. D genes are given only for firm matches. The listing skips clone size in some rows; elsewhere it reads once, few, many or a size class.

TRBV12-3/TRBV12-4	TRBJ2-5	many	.	TGTGCCAGCAGTTTTGGGGGGCAAGAGACCCAGTACTTC	CASSFGGQETQYF
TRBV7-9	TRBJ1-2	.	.	TGTGCCAGCAACGGGGGGCTTCGGTATGGCTACACCTTC	CASNGGLRYGYTF
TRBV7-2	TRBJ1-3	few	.	TGTGCCAGCAGCTTGCCCAGTGGTCCTGGAAACACCATATATTTT	CASSLPSGPGNTIYF
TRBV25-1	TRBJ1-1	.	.	TGTGCCAGCAGTGAACTAGGGGGTTACACTGAAGCTTTCTTT	CASSELGGYTEAFF
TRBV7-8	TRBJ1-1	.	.	TGTGCCAGCAGCTTAGTAGGGGGACGGGAAGCTTTCTTT	CASSLVGGREAFF
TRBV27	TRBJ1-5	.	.	TGTGCCCGCAGTTTGAACAGGGATCAGCCCCAGCATTTT	CARSLNRDQPQHF
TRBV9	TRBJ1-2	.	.	TGTGCCACCTTTGGGGCTCGTGGCTACACCTTC	CATFGARGYTF
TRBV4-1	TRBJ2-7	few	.	TGCGCCAGCAGCCAAGTGGGGCAGGGTGCGTACGAGCAGTACTTC	CASSQVGQGAYEQYF
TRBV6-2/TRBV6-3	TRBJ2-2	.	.	TGTGCCAGCAGTAACAAGTTATGGACCGGGGAGCTGTTTTTT	CASSNKLWTGELFF
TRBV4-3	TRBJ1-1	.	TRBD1	TGCGCCAGCAGCCAGAACAGGGGAGCGAACACTGAAGCTTTCTTT	CASSQNRGANTEAFF
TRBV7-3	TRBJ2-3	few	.	TGTGCCAGCAGCGGGGGCCTGGATGATACGCAGTATTTT	CASSGGLDDTQYF
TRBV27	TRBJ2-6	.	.	TGTGCCAGCGGACCCAGTGACTCTGGGGCCAACGTCCTGACTTTC	CASGPSDSGANVLTF
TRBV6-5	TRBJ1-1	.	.	TGTGCCAGCAGTTATGCACAGGTCACTGAAGCTTTCTTT	CASSYAQVTEAFF
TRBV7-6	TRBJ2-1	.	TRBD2	TGTGCCAGCAGCTTTATAGCGGGGGATTCCCTCGGGGAGCAGTTCTTC	CASSFIAGDSLGEQFF
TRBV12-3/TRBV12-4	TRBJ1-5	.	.	TGTGCCAGCAGTTTAGGACCATTCGGTCAGCCCCAGCATTTT	CASSLGPFGQPQHF
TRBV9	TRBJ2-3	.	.	TGTGCCAGCAGCACCCGGGGGGCAACCACAGATACGCAGTATTTT	CASSTRGATTDTQYF
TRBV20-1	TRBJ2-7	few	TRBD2	TGCAGTGCTAGAGTTCTAGCGGGGATTGGGTCCTACGAGCAGTACTTC	CSARVLAGIGSYEQYF
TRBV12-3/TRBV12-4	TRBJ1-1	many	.	TGTGCCAGCAGTTTAAAGTTCTTACCTGAAGCTTTCTTT	CASSLKFLPEAFF
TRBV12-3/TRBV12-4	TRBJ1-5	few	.	TGTGCCAGCAGTCAGCAGAGCAATCAGCCCCAGCATTTT	CASSQQSNQPQHF
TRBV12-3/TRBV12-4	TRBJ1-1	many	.	TGTGCCAGCAGTTGGGCCACACGGACATCAAATAGGAACACTGAAGCTTTCTTT	CASSWATRTSNRNTEAFF
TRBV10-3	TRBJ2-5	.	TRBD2	TGTGCCATCAGGTTGACTAGCGGGGGACAAGAGACCCAGTACTTC	CAIRLTSGGQETQYF
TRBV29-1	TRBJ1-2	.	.	TGCAGCGTCTTTACTAGGGTTGACTATGGCTACACCTTC	CSVFTRVDYGYTF
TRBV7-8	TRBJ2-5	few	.	TGTGCCAGCAGCTTAGCGCCCCGGGGGGCACAAGAGACCCAGTACTTC	CASSLAPRGAQETQYF
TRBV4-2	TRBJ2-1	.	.	TGTGCCAGCAGCCAAGGACAGCCAGGGTTAGATGAGCAGTTCTTC	CASSQGQPGLDEQFF
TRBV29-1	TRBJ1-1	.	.	TGCAGCATTCCAGCTGGCACTGAAGCTTTCTTT	CSIPAGTEAFF
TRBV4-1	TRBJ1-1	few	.	TGCGCCAGCAGCTTGGACTCATCGAACACTGAAGCTTTCTTT	CASSLDSSNTEAFF
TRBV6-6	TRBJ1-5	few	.	TGTGCCAGCAGTACTCCTGAGGAAGGCAATCAGCCCCAGCATTTT	CASSTPEEGNQPQHF
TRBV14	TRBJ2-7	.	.	TGTGCCAGCAGCCAAGATGGCTCTCGGAGCTCCTACGAGCAGTACTTC	CASSQDGSRSSYEQYF
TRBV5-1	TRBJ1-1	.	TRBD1	TGCGCCAGCAGCCCCGCCAGGGGGCTCGAAGCTTTCTTT	CASSPARGLEAFF
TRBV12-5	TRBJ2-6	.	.	TGTGCTAGTGGTCCGTCCACCACCTCTGGGGCCAACGTCCTGACTTTC	CASGPSTTSGANVLTF
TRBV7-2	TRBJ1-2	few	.	TGTGCCAGCAGCTTTTCTGGGGGGCTCGGCTATGGCTACACCTTC	CASSFSGGLGYGYTF
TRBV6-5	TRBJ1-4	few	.	TGTGCCAGCAGTTACTCGAAGGGTAATGAAAAACTGTTTTTT	CASSYSKGNEKLFF
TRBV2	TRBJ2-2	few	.	TGTGCCAGCAGTGATACCCGGGCCACCACCGGGGAGCTGTTTTTT	CASSDTRATTGELFF
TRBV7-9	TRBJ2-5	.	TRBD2	TGTGCCAGCAGCGGACTAGAACGAACCGAGACCCAGTACTTC	CASSGLERTETQYF
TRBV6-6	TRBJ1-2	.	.	TGTGCCAGCAGTTACTCTGCCGGGGTTGATTATGGCTACACCTTC	CASSYSAGVDYGYTF
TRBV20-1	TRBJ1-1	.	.	TGCAGTGCCAACAGGATAGCGGACACTGAAGCTTTCTTT	CSANRIADTEAFF
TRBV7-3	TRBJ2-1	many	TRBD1	TGTGCCAGCAGCTTAATCGGTCTGGGACAGCTCTCCTACAATGAGCAGTTCTTC	CASSLIGLGQLSYNEQFF
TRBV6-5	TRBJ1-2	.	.	TGTGCCAGCAGTTACTGGGGCTATGGCTACACCTTC	CASSYWGYGYTF
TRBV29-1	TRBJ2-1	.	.	TGCAGCGTCTCCATCGGGGAGCAGTTCTTC	CSVSIGEQFF
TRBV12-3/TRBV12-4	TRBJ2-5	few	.	TGTGCCAGCAGTTTGGGGGACGACCAAGAGACCCAGTACTTC	CASSLGDDQETQYF
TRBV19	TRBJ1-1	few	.	TGTGCCAGTAGTCCTCCTTATCTCGGGACTGAAGCTTTCTTT	CASSPPYLGTEAFF